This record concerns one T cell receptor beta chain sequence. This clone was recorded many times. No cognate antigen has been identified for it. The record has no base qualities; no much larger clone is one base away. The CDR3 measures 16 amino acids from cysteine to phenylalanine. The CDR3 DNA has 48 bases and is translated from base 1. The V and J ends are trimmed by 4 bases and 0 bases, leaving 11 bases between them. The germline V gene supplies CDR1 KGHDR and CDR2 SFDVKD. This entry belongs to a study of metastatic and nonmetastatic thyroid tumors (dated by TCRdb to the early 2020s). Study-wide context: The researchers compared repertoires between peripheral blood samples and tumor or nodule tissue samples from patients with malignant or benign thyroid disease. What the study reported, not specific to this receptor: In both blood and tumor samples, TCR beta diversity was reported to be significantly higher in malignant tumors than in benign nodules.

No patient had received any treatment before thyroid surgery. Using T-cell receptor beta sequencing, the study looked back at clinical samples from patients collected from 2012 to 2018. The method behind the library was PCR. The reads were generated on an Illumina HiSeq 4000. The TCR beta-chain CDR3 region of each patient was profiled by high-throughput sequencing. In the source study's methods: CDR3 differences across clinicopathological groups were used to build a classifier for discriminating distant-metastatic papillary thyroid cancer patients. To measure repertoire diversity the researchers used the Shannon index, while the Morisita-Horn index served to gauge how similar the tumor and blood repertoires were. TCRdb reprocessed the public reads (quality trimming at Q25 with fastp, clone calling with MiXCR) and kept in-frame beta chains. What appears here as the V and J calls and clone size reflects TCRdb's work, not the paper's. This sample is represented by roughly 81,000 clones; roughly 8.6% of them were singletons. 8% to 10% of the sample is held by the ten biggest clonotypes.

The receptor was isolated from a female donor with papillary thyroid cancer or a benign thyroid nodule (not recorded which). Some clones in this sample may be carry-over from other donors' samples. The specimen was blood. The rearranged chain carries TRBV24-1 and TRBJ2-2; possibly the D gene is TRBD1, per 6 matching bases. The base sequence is TGTGCCACCAGTGACCCGGGACAAACGAACACCGGGGAGCTGTTTTTT. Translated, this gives CATSDPGQTNTGELFF.